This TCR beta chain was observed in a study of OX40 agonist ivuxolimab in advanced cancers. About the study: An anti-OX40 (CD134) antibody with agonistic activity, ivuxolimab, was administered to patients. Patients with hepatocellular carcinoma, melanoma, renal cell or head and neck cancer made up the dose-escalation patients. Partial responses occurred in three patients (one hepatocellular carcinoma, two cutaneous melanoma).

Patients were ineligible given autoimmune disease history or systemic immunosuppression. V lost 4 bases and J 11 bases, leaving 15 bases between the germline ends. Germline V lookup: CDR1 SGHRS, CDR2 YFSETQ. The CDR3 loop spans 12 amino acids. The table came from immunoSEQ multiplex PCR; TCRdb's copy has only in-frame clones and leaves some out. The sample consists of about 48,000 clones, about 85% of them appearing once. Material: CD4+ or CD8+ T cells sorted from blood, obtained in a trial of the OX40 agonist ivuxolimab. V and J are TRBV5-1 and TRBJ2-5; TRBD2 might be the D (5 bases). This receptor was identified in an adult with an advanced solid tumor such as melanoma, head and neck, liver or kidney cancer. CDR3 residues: CASSGFIGEQYF. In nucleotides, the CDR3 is TGCGCCAGCAGCGGATTCATCGGGGAGCAGTACTTC.